This is a list of T cell receptor beta chains from one sample in a study of memory CD4+ T cells and cytomegalovirus serostatus. The method was immunoSEQ multiplex PCR; TCRdb's version includes in-frame clones alone and lacks a portion of them. This sample yields about 45,000 clones, of which about 73% are seen a single time; 0.85% to 0.95% belongs to the top ten. Sequencing used memory CD4+ T cells from blood. Receptors originate from an adult in good health and CMV-seronegative. Both conserved end residues are trimmed from each CDR3. Fields, in order: V gene, CDR3 protein.

TRBV2 | ASSADRGLYGYT
TRBV15 | ATSRDGGAGNTIY
TRBV5-1 | ASSSSTGNTEAF
TRBV27 | ASSFRRQTEAF
TRBV10-3 | ATRDKNTEAF
TRBV19 | ASSIGSTGELF
TRBV30 | AWRGDRADTIY
TRBV7-2 | ASSFGRGANQPQH
TRBV6-5 | ASSYPGAGGANVLT
TRBV5-6 | ASSTVLRGGGADTQY
TRBV5-6 | ASSLVDGAGEKLF
TRBV28 | ASSAPPGHASSYNEQF
TRBV19 | ASSSDRNQPQH
TRBV5-6 | ASIMYSGANVLT
TRBV28 | ASRRELGGTYEQY
TRBV28 | ASLRGGQGSYSNQPQH
TRBV6-1 | ASRQTGGGETQY
TRBV7-8 | ASSLQGNQPQH
TRBV28 | ASSTGGPFNYGYT
TRBV28 | ASRATGEDQPQH
TRBV30 | AWSPPGIEKRKGTQY
TRBV6-1 | ASSDRPRGRLYNEQF
TRBV4-3 | ASSQVGSGANVLT